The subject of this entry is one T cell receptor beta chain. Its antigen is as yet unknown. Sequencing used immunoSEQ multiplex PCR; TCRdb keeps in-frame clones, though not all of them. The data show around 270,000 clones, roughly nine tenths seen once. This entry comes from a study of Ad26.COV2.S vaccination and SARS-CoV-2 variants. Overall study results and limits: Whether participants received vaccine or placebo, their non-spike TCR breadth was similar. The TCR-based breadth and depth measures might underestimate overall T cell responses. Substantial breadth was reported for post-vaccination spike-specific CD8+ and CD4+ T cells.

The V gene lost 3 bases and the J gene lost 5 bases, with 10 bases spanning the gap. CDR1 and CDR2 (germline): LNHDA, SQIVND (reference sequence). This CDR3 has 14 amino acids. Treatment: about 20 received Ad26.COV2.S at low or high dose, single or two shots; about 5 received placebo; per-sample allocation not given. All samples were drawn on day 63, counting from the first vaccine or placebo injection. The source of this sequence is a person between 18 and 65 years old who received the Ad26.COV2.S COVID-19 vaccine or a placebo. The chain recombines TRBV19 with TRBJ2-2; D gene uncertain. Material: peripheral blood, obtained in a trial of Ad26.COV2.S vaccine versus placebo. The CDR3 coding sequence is TGTGCCAGTAGTATTAAGAGGTTAACCGGGGAGCTGTTTTTT. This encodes CASSIKRLTGELFF.